This TCR beta chain was identified in a study of blood T cell repertoires in COVID-19. Whole-study context: COVID-19 samples collected from the United States, Italy and Spain covered acute and convalescent phases. PBMCs, B-cell-depleted T cells, or T cells were the source of the cDNA or gDNA that made up the material.

V trimming: 1 base; J trimming: 6 bases; junction bases outside the gene matches: 8. This CDR3 has 15 residues. Germline-derived CDR1 and CDR2 are GTSNPN and SVGIG (reference sequence). Libraries were prepared by immunoSEQ multiplex PCR; TCRdb keeps only in-frame clonotypes and omits some of them. Altogether about 260,000 clones are present, about nine tenths being singletons, with the ten largest covering about 1.6%. Sequenced input: peripheral blood. The chain has TRBV30 and TRBJ1-1, with 10 bases matching TRBD1. The clonotype originates from a woman between 35 and 50 years old who had recovered from COVID-19. The CDR3 spells CAWSAPGQGWSEAFF. CDR3 sequence (DNA): TGTGCCTGGAGTGCGCCGGGACAGGGGTGGTCTGAAGCTTTCTTT.